Here is one TCR beta chain with its context. The clone's antigen remains unknown. The sample holds no much larger clone one base away, and base qualities are not on file. This record comes from a study of OX40 agonist ivuxolimab in advanced cancers. Broadly, across the study: Ivuxolimab was an agonistic, fully human IgG2 monoclonal antibody directed against OX40 (CD134), a costimulatory receptor. Of the roughly 51 dose-escalation patients, hepatocellular carcinoma was present in around 19, melanoma in approximately 15, renal cell carcinoma in 9 and head and neck cancer in 9. Prior anti-PD-1, anti-PD-L1 or anti-CTLA-4 therapy was permitted, and checkpoint inhibitors had been received by roughly 42% of dose-escalation patients. The dose-escalation cohort was around 84% male with a mean age of roughly 62 years, ranging from 23 to 79. The purpose of peripheral TCRbeta sequencing was to test whether ivuxolimab changed TCR sequence diversity and led to clonal T-cell expansion. The paper covers the monotherapy dose-escalation part of the phase I ivuxolimab trial, which included N of about 50 patients. Partial responses occurred in three dose-escalation patients: two with cutaneous melanoma and one with hepatocellular carcinoma. Intravenous ivuxolimab was administered to patients every 2 weeks at six dose levels: 0.01, 0.1, 0.3, 1.5, 3 and 10 mg/kg.

For sequencing of the TCRbeta CDR3 region, genomic DNA was extracted from the sorted cells. The immunoSEQ Assay was used for sequencing of TCRbeta CDR3 regions. Held by TCRdb, this immuneACCESS table contains in-frame sequences only and omits some clones. Under half of the omission traces to an unresolved V gene where checked; the cause of the rest is unknown. This sample comprises some 45,000 clones, roughly 90% of them detected only once. The leading ten clones occupy 15% to 20% of the sample. Germline trimming: 4 bases from V, 2 bases from J; junction bases outside gene matches: 15. The CDR3 starts with the cysteine, ends with the phenylalanine, and has 17 residues. Of the read, only the CDR3 DNA is kept; its 51 bases are in frame from base 1. Sequences SGDLS (CDR1) and YYNGEE (CDR2) are obtained from the germline V gene. What the study reported, not specific to this receptor: At doses from 0.1 to 3.0 mg/kg, clonal expansion was seen in both CD4+ and CD8+ blood T cells between baseline and week 6. In the 0.1-3.0 mg/kg groups, partial responders had among the lowest normalized peripheral clonal expansion, particularly in CD8+ T cells. The antigen specificity of the clonally expanded peripheral T cells was not determined. After ivuxolimab, more expanded clones were found on average in CD8+ T cells than in CD4+ T cells. Low levels of normalized T-cell clonal expansion were also seen in some nonresponding patients.

Patients with autoimmune disease history or receiving systemic immunosuppression were excluded from the trial. Peripheral blood for TCR sequencing was collected from all dose cohorts at baseline, on cycle 4 day 1, and on cycle 7 day 1. The samples were drawn from a first-in-human, open-label, multicenter phase I dose-escalation trial of ivuxolimab. Adults with locally advanced or metastatic melanoma, renal cell carcinoma, hepatocellular carcinoma or head and neck squamous cell carcinoma were enrolled in the trial. Before TCR sequencing, CD4+ T cells and CD8+ T cells from peripheral blood were sorted into separate populations.

The starting material was CD4+ or CD8+ T cells sorted from blood, obtained in a trial of the OX40 agonist ivuxolimab. The TCR originated in an adult with an advanced solid tumor such as melanoma, head and neck, liver or kidney cancer. The rearrangement combines TRBV9 with TRBJ2-7; TRBD2 fits 7 bases in the junction. The CDR3 amino acid sequence is: CASSPSGRVVTAYEQYF. The DNA sequence is as follows: TGTGCCAGCAGCCCCTCAGGGAGGGTAGTCACCGCCTACGAGCAGTACTTC.